There are many counts of the clone carrying this T cell receptor beta chain. TCRdb re-derived calls from the RT-PCR reads in MiXCR, one entry per CDR3 protein. The sample has some 570,000 distinct CDR3 sequences, roughly 12% seen once. With 2 bases clipped from V and 3 bases from J, the junction kept 13 bases outside the gene matches. The CDR3 spans 17 residues. CDR1 and CDR2 (germline): DFQATT, SNEGSKA (reference sequence). The sample originates from a study of response to subunit inactivated influenza vaccine. Another study also made use of these data, one on T cells expressing NK-cell markers. This second study notes: TCR beta cDNA was generated via 5'RACE template switching incorporating UMIs. Seven sequenced donors out of eight were HCMV-seropositive, one seronegative.

V usage is TRBV20-1 and J usage is TRBJ2-5; 9 bases are a match to TRBD1. This receptor was identified in a man in his forties or fifties who received an inactivated influenza vaccine. The specimen comprised PBMCs from blood, sampled on the day of vaccination. The chain's CDR3 is CSARSLVVRTGEETQYF. The CDR3, as DNA: TGCAGTGCTAGATCCCTAGTTGTGAGGACAGGGGAAGAGACCCAGTACTTC.